The clone carrying this T cell receptor beta chain turned up a few times. Its specificity is not known. The data are from a study of CD8 T cells in ankylosing spondylitis. Libraries of TCR beta came from quantitative 5'-RACE with molecular barcodes. TCRdb itself ran the 5' RACE reads through MiXCR, one entry per CDR3 protein. The profile shows 250,000 to 350,000 distinct CDR3 sequences, over 15% of them singletons. Whole-study results and caveats: Characteristic of ankylosing spondylitis blood, it appeared, was a TCR beta motif comprising roughly 8 highly homologous variants. Certain motif variants had earlier been reported in reactive arthritis synovial fluid and blood. Disease-linked clones reportedly showed significant enrichment in matched ankylosing spondylitis synovial fluid.

The CDR3 has 11 amino acids. Germline assignment: CDR1 SQVTM and CDR2 ANQGSEA. V shed 6 bases, J shed 6 bases, and the junction held 0 bases outside the gene matches. What was sequenced was blood, either unsorted or a sorted T cell fraction (not recorded which). The sequence derives from a male donor with ankylosing spondylitis or in good health (not recorded which). The J gene is TRBJ2-2, the V gene TRBV29-1; 8 bases agree with TRBD1. CDR3 DNA sequence: TGCAGCGTACAGGGGGCCGGGGAGCTGTTTTTT. Translation gives CSVQGAGELFF.